This T cell receptor (beta chain) was identified during a study of T cell changes during pregnancy in multiple sclerosis. The CDR3 contains 12 residues. Trimming cost V 4 bases and J 0 bases, with 7 bases left between them. CDR1 and CDR2 from the germline V gene are GTSNPN and SVGIG (reference sequence). Measured with immunoSEQ multiplex PCR; TCRdb has only the in-frame clones, and not every one. The table records about 93,000 clones, 92% of them present only once. The source is a female donor with multiple sclerosis, enrolled in a pregnancy study. This chain connects TRBV30 to TRBJ2-7; no clear D gene. The material was peripheral blood, obtained after pregnancy. DNA for the CDR3: TGTGCCTGGATGGGCACCTCCTACGAGCAGTACTTC. Translating it yields CAWMGTSYEQYF.